This T cell receptor (beta chain) was identified in a study of blood T cell repertoires in COVID-19. Study information: The United States, Italy and Spain were the sources of the acute and convalescent COVID-19 samples.

The repertoire was sequenced with immunoSEQ multiplex PCR; TCRdb's copy has only in-frame clones and lacks some. The sample yields around 250,000 clones, approximately 80% seen once. V lost 7 bases and J 2 bases, leaving 11 bases between the germline ends. This CDR3 contains 13 residues. Per the germline V gene, CDR1 is SNHLY and CDR2 is FYNNEI. The chain carries TRBV2 and TRBJ1-1; D may be TRBD1 (5 bases). Sequenced sample: peripheral blood. The receptor was derived from a woman aged 80 or over with acute or convalescent COVID-19. The CDR3 reads CASIWGSNTEAFF. Here the CDR3 DNA reads TGTGCCAGCATTTGGGGCTCAAACACTGAAGCTTTCTTT.